This TCR beta chain came from a study of cytomegalovirus exposure and HLA in healthy donors. V shed 4 bases and J shed 4 bases, with 10 bases lying between them. The germline V gene encodes CDR1 SNHLY and CDR2 FYNNEI. The CDR3 covers 13 residues. Of note for this clone: The antigen remains undetermined.

Points from the study as a whole: High sensitivity and specificity were reportedly achieved when the classifier diagnosed cytomegalovirus status. A later analysis linked around 15,000 TCR beta sequences to HLA alleles at 0.05 false discovery rate.

The PCR ran on 60 Vbeta and 13 Jbeta primers. Data came from immunoSEQ multiplex PCR; TCRdb stores just in-frame clones and leaves some out. In the table there are 200,000 to 250,000 clones, just over 75% of which are singletons. Sequences were obtained from PBMCs. The sequence was obtained from a man aged 18-30 years in good health and CMV-seronegative. The rearrangement joins TRBV2 to TRBJ1-2; perhaps TRBD1 as D (6 bases). The CDR3 spells CASSVQGPYGYTF. For the CDR3, the DNA is TGTGCCAGCAGTGTACAGGGCCCCTATGGCTACACCTTC.